Shown below are 23 T cell receptor beta chains from a single sample sequenced in a study of cytomegalovirus exposure and HLA in healthy donors. Sequencing used immunoSEQ multiplex PCR; TCRdb keeps in-frame clones, though not all of them. Of around 62,000 clones detected, more than 85% appear once; the ten largest clones hold around 1.7%. Material: PBMCs. The receptors stem from a woman between 18 and 30 years old in good health and CMV-seronegative.

The J gene is TRBJ1-2, the V gene TRBV29-1, with 8 bases lining up with TRBD1. This CDR3 has 12 amino acids. The junction had 4 bases not matched to a gene; V was cut back by 4 bases and J by 6 bases. The germline V gene encodes CDR1 SQVTM and CDR2 ANQGSEA. The CDR3 spells CSVAQGADGYTF. CDR3 in DNA: TGCAGCGTTGCGCAGGGGGCGGATGGCTACACCTTC.

J is TRBJ1-5 and V is TRBV6-6, with no clear D. CDR1 is MNHNY, CDR2 SVGAGI, per germline (reference sequence). V lost 4 bases, J lost 3 bases, and 7 bases lay in between. The CDR3 runs to 13 residues. CDR3: CASSSGYNQPQHF. DNA of the CDR3: TGTGCCAGCAGTTCGGGATACAATCAGCCCCAGCATTTT.

The V and J genes are TRBV4-1 and TRBJ2-1; TRBD2 matches 7 bases. Germline-derived CDR1 and CDR2 are MGHRA and YSYEKL. CDR3 length equals 15 residues. The junction had 3 bases not matched to a gene; V was cut back by 2 bases and J by 2 bases. CDR3 amino acids: CASSQPSGTYNEQFF. CDR3 nucleotides: TGCGCCAGCAGCCAACCTAGCGGAACCTACAATGAGCAGTTCTTC.

This clone occurred once. This sequence joins TRBV27 and TRBJ1-5; 7 bases are a match to TRBD1. CDR1 is MNHEY, CDR2 SMNVEV, per germline (reference sequence). The CDR3 length is 16 residues. V lost 5 bases, J lost 0 bases, and 7 bases stayed unmatched. The CDR3 DNA sequence: TGTGCCAGCAGTCCAGGGACAGACTATAGCAATCAGCCCCAGCATTTT. Residues: CASSPGTDYSNQPQHF.

The V call is TRBV27, the J call TRBJ2-6; 7 bases line up with TRBD1. Germline V gives CDR1 MNHEY, CDR2 SMNVEV (reference sequence). Unmatched junction bases numbered 4, after V lost 2 bases and J lost 0 bases. This CDR3 comprises 17 residues. The CDR3 DNA reads TGTGCCAGCAGTTTAAGAGGGGACAGCTCTGGGGCCAACGTCCTGACTTTC. Translated: CASSLRGDSSGANVLTF.

This chain links TRBV7-9 with TRBJ2-7; 9 nucleotides align to TRBD1. The germline V gene encodes CDR1 SEHNR and CDR2 FQNEAQ (reference sequence). This CDR3 is 14 amino acids long. The V gene end was trimmed by 3 bases and the J gene end by 6 bases; junction bases not matched to a gene: 6. The CDR3 protein is CASSLGQGFGEQYF. The CDR3 bases are TGTGCCAGCAGCTTGGGACAGGGATTTGGCGAGCAGTACTTC.

This clone was observed a single time. The chain carries TRBV13 and TRBJ2-5; 11 bases line up with TRBD1. Unmatched junction bases numbered 13, after V lost 5 bases and J lost 5 bases. The CDR3 is made up of 17 amino acids. CDR1 is PRHDT, CDR2 FYEKMQ, per germline (reference sequence). The DNA of the CDR3 is TGTGCCAGCAGCCGAAGGACAGGGGGCATGAATCGGGAGACCCAGTACTTC. It translates to CASSRRTGGMNRETQYF. Full variable domain (missing parts from reference TRBV13 and TRBJ2-5): AAGVIQSPRHLIKEKRETATLKCYPIPRHDTVYWYQQGPGQDPQFLISFYEKMQSDKGSIPDRFSAQQFSDYHSELNMSSLELGDSALYFCASSRRTGGMNRETQYFGPGTRLLVL.

This chain links TRBV4-2 with TRBJ2-3; 12 bases agree with TRBD2. Germline V gives CDR1 LGHNA, CDR2 YNFKEQ. The ends lost 5 bases at V and 4 bases at J; junction bases unmatched: 10. There are 17 residues in the CDR3. The CDR3 here is CASSENPLAGGPDTQYF. The CDR3 bases are TGTGCCAGCAGCGAAAATCCTCTAGCGGGAGGGCCAGATACGCAGTATTTT.

The gene calls are TRBV21-1 and TRBJ2-7; the table gives TRBD2 as D, unverified against the DNA. TRBV21-1 is a documented pseudogene. The CDR3 is 11 amino acids. This CDR3 reads CASSNAYEQYF. The CDR3 DNA follows: TGTGCCAGCAGCAACGCCTACGAGCAGTACTTC.

This chain joins TRBV15 and TRBJ1-2; D may be TRBD1 (5 bases). V was cut by 0 bases and J by 4 bases, with 24 bases left in between. In germline, CDR1 is LNHNV, CDR2 YYDKDF (reference sequence). The CDR3 is 19 amino acids. The CDR3 spells CATSRDHRVGGTKGYGYTF. The CDR3 region has the DNA TGTGCCACCAGCAGAGATCATCGGGTGGGGGGTACAAAGGGCTATGGCTACACCTTC.

The chain employs TRBV4-1 and TRBJ1-5; possible D gene TRBD1, 5 bases. The V gene lost 4 bases and the J gene lost 4 bases, with 14 bases spanning the gap. The germline CDR1 and CDR2 sequences are MGHRA and YSYEKL. The CDR3 is made up of 15 amino acids. CDR3 protein: CASSPGWGVNQPQHF. The CDR3 nucleotides are TGCGCCAGCAGCCCAGGATGGGGGGTTAATCAGCCCCAGCATTTT.

The chain has TRBV5-1 and TRBJ2-1; a weak D match, TRBD1 (6 bases). Germline V gives CDR1 SGHRS, CDR2 YFSETQ. The CDR3 covers 15 residues. The ends were cut back, 3 bases at V and 3 bases at J, with 13 bases in the middle. CDR3 residues: CASSSTGTRYNEQFF. The CDR3 DNA reads TGCGCCAGCAGCTCAACCGGGACACGCTACAATGAGCAGTTCTTC.

The V gene is TRBV7-8, the J gene TRBJ1-2; no firm D call. V lost 5 bases, J lost 0 bases, and 13 bases lay in between. Germline values: CDR1 SGHVS, CDR2 FQNEAQ. The CDR3 extends over 15 amino acids. CDR3 protein: CASSPTPGANYGYTF. The CDR3 bases are TGTGCCAGCAGCCCGACCCCCGGAGCTAACTATGGCTACACCTTC.

CDR3 loop: CASSLEAGARFF. The CDR3 DNA is TGCGCCAGCAGCTTGGAGGCTGGGGCAAGGTTCTTC. This rearrangement joins TRBV5-1 to TRBJ2-1, with a tentative D call TRBD1 (5 bases). Trimming removed 0 bases from V and 15 bases from J, with 13 bases in between. This CDR3 has 12 amino acids. Germline CDR1 is SGHRS and CDR2 is YFSETQ.

This chain links TRBV6-1 with TRBJ2-1; D is possibly TRBD2 (5 bases). Trimming cost V 4 bases and J 8 bases, with 12 bases left between them. Germline CDR1 is MNHNS and CDR2 is SASEGT. The CDR3 totals 13 residues. The DNA of the CDR3 is TGTGCCAGCAGTGCGACCGGGAATCATGAGCAGTTCTTC. This gives the protein CASSATGNHEQFF.

This clone was seen a few times. The J gene is TRBJ2-4, the V gene TRBV18, with 7 bases matching TRBD2. CDR1 KGHSH and CDR2 LQKENI come from the germline V gene. This CDR3 is 16 amino acids long. Trimming removed 3 bases from V and 9 bases from J; junction bases left unmatched: 14. The DNA of the CDR3 is TGTGCCAGCTCACCCCCCGGGGGGACCGGATATGGCATTCAGTACTTC. Its translation is CASSPPGGTGYGIQYF.

CDR3 residues: CASRHRGTGGDGYTF. The CDR3 DNA reads as TGTGCCAGTAGACATAGAGGGACAGGGGGCGATGGCTACACCTTC. The V call is TRBV19, the J call TRBJ1-2, with TRBD1 matching over 12 bases. CDR3 length: 15 residues. Germline V gene sequence: CDR1 LNHDA, CDR2 SQIVND (reference sequence). V trimming: 6 bases; J trimming: 6 bases; junction bases outside the gene matches: 8.

The chain couples TRBV2 to TRBJ2-5; D remains unclear. V was trimmed by 2 bases and J by 5 bases, leaving 12 bases between them. This CDR3 is 14 amino acids long. Germline assignment: CDR1 SNHLY and CDR2 FYNNEI. For the CDR3, the DNA is TGTGCCAGCAGTGAAATGCGTCTAGAGGAGACCCAGTACTTC. Encoded protein: CASSEMRLEETQYF.

This clone has just one count. The CDR3 DNA reads as TGTGCCAGCGCCACACAGTACAATGAGCAGTTCTTC. It translates to CASATQYNEQFF. This chain links TRBV28 with TRBJ2-1; D is undetermined. The CDR3 totals 12 residues. Trimming shortened V by 8 bases and J by 4 bases, and 9 bases separated the two germline ends. Germline V lookup: CDR1 MDHEN, CDR2 SYDVKM.

This chain links TRBV13 with TRBJ2-1, with TRBD2 identical over 7 bases. Germline lookup yields CDR1 PRHDT and CDR2 FYEKMQ (reference sequence). The CDR3 extends over 17 amino acids. V gave up 5 bases and J gave up 0 bases; unmatched junction bases: 10. CDR3 loop: CASSPAPLAGSYNEQFF. The CDR3 DNA follows: TGTGCCAGCAGCCCCGCCCCCTTAGCGGGCTCCTACAATGAGCAGTTCTTC.

J is TRBJ2-7 and V is TRBV27; 9 nucleotides align to TRBD2. The CDR3 sequence is 15 residues long. Germline-derived CDR1 and CDR2 are MNHEY and SMNVEV (reference sequence). Trimming removed 5 bases from V and 4 bases from J; junction bases left unmatched: 9. The CDR3 loop reads CASSPLAGVMYEQYF. The CDR3 DNA is TGTGCCAGCAGTCCTTTAGCGGGAGTTATGTACGAGCAGTACTTC.

The chain has TRBV28 and TRBJ2-1; D might be TRBD2 (5 bases). V lost 4 bases and J 9 bases, leaving 10 bases between the germline ends. The CDR3 is 12 residues long. Per germline, CDR1 MDHEN and CDR2 SYDVKM. CDR3: CASSSGLTEQFF. CDR3 DNA sequence: TGTGCCAGCAGTTCCGGACTTACTGAGCAGTTCTTC. Full variable domain (rest looked up from reference TRBV28 and TRBJ2-1): DVKVTQSSRYLVKRTGEKVFLECVQDMDHENMFWYRQDPGLGLRLIYFSYDVKMKEKGDIPEGYSVSREKKERFSLILESASTNQTSMYLCASSSGLTEQFFGPGTRLTVL.

The chain carries TRBV5-4 and TRBJ2-2, with 15 bases that match TRBD2. V was pared by 7 bases and J by 0 bases, with 4 bases of the junction left unmatched. Looked up from germline, CDR1 is SGHNT and CDR2 is YYREEE (reference sequence). This CDR3 spans 17 amino acids. The CDR3 sequence: CASYGLAGGPNTGELFF. CDR3 DNA sequence: TGTGCCAGCTATGGACTAGCGGGAGGGCCGAACACCGGGGAGCTGTTTTTT.